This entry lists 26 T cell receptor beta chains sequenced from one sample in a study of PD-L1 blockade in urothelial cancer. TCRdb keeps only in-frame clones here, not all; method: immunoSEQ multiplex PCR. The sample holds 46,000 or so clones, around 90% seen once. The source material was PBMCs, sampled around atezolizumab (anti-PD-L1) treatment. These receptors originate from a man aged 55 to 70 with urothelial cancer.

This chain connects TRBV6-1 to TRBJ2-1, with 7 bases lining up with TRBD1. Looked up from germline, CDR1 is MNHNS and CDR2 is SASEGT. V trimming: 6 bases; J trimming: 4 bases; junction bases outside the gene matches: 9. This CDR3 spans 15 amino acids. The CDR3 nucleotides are TGTGCCAGCAGATCCCGGGACAGTATATACAATGAGCAGTTCTTC. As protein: CASRSRDSIYNEQFF.

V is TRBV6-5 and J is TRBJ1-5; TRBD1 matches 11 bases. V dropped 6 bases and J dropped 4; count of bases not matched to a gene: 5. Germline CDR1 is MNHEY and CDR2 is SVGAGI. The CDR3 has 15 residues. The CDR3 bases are TGTGCCAGCAGCGCAGGGACAGGGGGAAATCAGCCCCAGCATTTT. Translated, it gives CASSAGTGGNQPQHF.

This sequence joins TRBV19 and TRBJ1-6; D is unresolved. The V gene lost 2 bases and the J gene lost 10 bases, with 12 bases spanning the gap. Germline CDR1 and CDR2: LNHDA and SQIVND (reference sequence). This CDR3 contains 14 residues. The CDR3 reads CASSIRELSSPLHF. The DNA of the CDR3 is TGTGCCAGTAGTATACGGGAACTTAGCTCACCCCTCCACTTT.

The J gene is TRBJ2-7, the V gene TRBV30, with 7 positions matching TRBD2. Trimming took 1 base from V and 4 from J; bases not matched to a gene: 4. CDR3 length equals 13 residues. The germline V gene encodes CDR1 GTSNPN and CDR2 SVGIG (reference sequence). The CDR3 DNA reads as TGTGCCTGGAGTGACGGGGGGAGGTACGAGCAGTACTTC. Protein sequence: CAWSDGGRYEQYF.

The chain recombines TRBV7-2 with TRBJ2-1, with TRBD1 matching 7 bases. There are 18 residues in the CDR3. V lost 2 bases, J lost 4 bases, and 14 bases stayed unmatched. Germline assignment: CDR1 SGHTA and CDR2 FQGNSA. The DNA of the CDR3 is TGTGCCAGCAGCTTACAGGGGGTCAGGCAAGTGCAGTACAATGAGCAGTTCTTC. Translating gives CASSLQGVRQVQYNEQFF.

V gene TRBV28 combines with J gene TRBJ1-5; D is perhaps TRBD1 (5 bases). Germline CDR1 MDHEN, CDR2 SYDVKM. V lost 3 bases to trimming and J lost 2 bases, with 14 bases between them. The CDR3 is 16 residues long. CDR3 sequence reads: CASSLGPLRGNQPQHF. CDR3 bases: TGTGCCAGCAGTTTGGGGCCGCTCCGGGGCAATCAGCCCCAGCATTTT.

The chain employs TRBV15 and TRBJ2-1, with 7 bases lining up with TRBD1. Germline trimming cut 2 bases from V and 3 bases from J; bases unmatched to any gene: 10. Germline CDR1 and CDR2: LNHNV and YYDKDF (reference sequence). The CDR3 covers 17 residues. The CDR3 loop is CATSRWPRQGVYNEQFF. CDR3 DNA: TGTGCCACCAGCAGATGGCCCCGGCAGGGGGTCTACAATGAGCAGTTCTTC.

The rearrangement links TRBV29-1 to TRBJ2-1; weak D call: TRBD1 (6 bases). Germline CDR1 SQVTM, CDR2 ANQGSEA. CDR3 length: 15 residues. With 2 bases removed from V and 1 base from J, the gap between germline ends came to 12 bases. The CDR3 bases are TGCAGCGTTGAATTTCCAGGGGCTTCCTACAATGAGCAGTTCTTC. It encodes CSVEFPGASYNEQFF.

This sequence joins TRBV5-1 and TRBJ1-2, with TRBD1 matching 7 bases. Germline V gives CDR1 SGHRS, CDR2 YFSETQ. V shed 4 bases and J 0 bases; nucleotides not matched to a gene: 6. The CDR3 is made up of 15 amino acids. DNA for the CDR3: TGCGCCAGCAGCAACCGGGACAGAGCTAACTATGGCTACACCTTC. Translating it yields CASSNRDRANYGYTF.

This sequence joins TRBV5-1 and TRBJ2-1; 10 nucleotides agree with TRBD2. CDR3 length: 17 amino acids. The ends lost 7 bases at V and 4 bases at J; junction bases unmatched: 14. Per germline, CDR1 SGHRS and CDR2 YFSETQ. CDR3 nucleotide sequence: TGCGCCAGCGCCCCCGGGAGGGCTAGCGGGGGTTACAATGAGCAGTTCTTC. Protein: CASAPGRASGGYNEQFF.

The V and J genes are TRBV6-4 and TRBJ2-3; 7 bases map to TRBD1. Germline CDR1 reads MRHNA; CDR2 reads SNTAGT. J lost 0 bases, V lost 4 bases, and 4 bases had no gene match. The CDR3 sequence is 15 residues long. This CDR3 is CASSAGQASTDTQYF. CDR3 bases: TGTGCCAGCAGTGCTGGACAGGCTAGCACAGATACGCAGTATTTT.

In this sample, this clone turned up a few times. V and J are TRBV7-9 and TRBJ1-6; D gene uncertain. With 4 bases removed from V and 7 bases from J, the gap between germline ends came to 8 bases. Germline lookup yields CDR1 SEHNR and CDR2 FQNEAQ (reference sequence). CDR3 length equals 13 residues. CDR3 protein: CASSSVPNSPLHF. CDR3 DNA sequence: TGTGCCAGCAGCTCGGTACCAAATTCACCCCTCCACTTT.

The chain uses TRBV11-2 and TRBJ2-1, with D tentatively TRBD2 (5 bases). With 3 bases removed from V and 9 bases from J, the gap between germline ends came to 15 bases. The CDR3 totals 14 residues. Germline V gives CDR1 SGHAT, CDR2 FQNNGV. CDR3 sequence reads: CASSFRTDAGEQFF. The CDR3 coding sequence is TGTGCCAGCAGCTTTAGGACGGACGCGGGTGAGCAGTTCTTC.

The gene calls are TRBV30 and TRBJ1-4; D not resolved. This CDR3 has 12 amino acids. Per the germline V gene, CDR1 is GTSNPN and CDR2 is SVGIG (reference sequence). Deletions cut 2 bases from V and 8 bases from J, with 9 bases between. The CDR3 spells CAWSPRQEKLFF. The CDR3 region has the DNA TGTGCCTGGAGTCCGAGACAAGAAAAACTGTTTTTT.

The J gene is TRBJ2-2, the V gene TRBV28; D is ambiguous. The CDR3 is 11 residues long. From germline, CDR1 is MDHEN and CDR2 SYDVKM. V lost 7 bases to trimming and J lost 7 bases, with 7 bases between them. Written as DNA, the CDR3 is TGTGCCAGCACCCAGATCGGGGAGCTGTTTTTT. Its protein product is CASTQIGELFF.

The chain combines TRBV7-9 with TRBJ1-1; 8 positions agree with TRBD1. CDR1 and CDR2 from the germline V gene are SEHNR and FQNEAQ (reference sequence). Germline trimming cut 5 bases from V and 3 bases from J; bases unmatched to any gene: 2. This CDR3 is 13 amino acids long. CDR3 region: CASSRQGYTEAFF. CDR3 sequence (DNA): TGTGCCAGCAGCCGACAGGGGTACACTGAAGCTTTCTTT.

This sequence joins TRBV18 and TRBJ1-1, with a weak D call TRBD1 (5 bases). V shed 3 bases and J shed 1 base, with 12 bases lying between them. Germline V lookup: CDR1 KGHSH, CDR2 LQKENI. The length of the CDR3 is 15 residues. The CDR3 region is CASSPRGQANTEAFF. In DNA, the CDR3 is TGTGCCAGCTCACCCCGCGGACAAGCGAACACTGAAGCTTTCTTT.

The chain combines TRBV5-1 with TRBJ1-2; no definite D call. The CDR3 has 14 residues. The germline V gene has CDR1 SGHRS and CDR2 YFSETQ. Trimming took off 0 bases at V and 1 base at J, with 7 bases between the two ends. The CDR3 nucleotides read TGCGCCAGCAGCTTGGCCCCAGTTAACTATGGCTACACCTTC. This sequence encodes CASSLAPVNYGYTF. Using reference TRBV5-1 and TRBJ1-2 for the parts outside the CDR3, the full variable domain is KAGVTQTPRYLIKTRGQQVTLSCSPISGHRSVSWYQQTPGQGLQFLFEYFSETQRNKGNFPGRFSGRQFSNSRSEMNVSTLELGDSALYLCASSLAPVNYGYTFGSGTRLTVV.

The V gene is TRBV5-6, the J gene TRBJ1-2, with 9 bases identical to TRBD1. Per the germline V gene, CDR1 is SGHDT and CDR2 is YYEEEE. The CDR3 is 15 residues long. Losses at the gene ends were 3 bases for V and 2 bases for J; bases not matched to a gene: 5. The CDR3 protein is CASSSTGGTNYGYTF. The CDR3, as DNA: TGTGCCAGCAGCTCTACAGGGGGCACCAACTATGGCTACACCTTC.

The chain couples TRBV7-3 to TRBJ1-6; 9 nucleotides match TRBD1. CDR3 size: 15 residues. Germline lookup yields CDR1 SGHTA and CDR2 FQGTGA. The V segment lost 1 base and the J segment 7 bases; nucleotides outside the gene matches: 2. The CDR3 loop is CASSLNGQGNSPLHF. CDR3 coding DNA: TGTGCCAGCAGCTTAAATGGACAGGGGAATTCACCCCTCCACTTT.

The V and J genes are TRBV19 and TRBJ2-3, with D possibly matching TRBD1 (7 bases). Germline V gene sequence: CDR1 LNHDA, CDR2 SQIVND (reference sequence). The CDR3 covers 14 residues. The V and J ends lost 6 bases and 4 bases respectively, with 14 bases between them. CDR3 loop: CASRRDRGPDTQYF. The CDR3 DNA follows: TGTGCCAGTAGGCGGGATAGGGGGCCAGATACGCAGTATTTT.

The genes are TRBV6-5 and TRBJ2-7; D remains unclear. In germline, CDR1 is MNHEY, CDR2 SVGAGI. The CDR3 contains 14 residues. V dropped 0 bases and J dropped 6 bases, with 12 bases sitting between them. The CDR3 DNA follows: TGTGCCAGCAGTTACTCGACGACTCCCTTCGAGCAGTACTTC. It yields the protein CASSYSTTPFEQYF.

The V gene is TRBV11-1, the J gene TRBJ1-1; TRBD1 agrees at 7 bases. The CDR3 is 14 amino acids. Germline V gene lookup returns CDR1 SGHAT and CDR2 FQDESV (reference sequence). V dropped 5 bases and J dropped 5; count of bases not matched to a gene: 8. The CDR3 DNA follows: TGTGCCAGCAGCATAAGACAGGGTCGTACTGAAGCTTTCTTT. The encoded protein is CASSIRQGRTEAFF.

CDR3 loop: CAWSSGLLPNQPQHF. CDR3 DNA sequence: TGTGCCTGGAGTTCCGGACTGCTACCGAATCAGCCCCAGCATTTT. The chain has TRBV30 and TRBJ1-5; D is undetermined. This CDR3 is 15 amino acids long. Germline values: CDR1 GTSNPN, CDR2 SVGIG (reference sequence). Between the trimmed V and J ends, which lost 2 bases and 4 bases, there was a span of 15 bases.

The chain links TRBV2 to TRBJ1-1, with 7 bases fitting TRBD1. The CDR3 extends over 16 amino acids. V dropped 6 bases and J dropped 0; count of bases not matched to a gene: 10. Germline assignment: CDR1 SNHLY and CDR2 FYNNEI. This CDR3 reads CASRVVRGAMNTEAFF. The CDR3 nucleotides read TGTGCCAGCAGGGTCGTCAGGGGGGCCATGAACACTGAAGCTTTCTTT.

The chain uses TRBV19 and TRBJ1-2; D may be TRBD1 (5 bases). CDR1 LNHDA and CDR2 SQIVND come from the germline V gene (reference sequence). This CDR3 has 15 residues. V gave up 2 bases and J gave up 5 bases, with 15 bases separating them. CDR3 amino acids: CASSIIGTAGYGYTF. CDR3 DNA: TGTGCCAGTAGTATAATCGGGACGGCGGGGTATGGCTACACCTTC. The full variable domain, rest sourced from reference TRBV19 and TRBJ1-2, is DGGITQSPKYLFRKEGQNVTLSCEQNLNHDAMYWYRQDPGQGLRLIYYSQIVNDFQKGDIAEGYSVSREKKESFPLTVTSAQKNPTAFYLCASSIIGTAGYGYTFGSGTRLTVV.